This T cell receptor (beta chain) stems from a study of cytomegalovirus exposure and HLA in healthy donors. On the study more broadly: Falling in the Caucasian-associated ancestry cluster were about 82% of 300 to 500 genotyped donors.

Those who donated were healthy bone marrow donors. V trimming: 2 bases; J trimming: 3 bases; junction bases outside the gene matches: 5. Germline V gene lookup returns CDR1 SGDLS and CDR2 YYNGEE. The CDR3 runs to 15 residues. The PCR had 60 Vbeta and 13 Jbeta primers. Study processing details: A follow-up analysis tallied tens of millions of unique TCR beta chains, some 11 million shared. Clones were read by immunoSEQ multiplex PCR, and TCRdb kept only the in-frame ones, dropping some. V and J calls and clone size are as listed in that table; D and trimming were resolved from the DNA. In the table there are 100,000 or so clones, 70% to 75% of which are singletons.

The TCR was taken from a man aged 40-49 years in good health and CMV-seronegative. Sequenced: PBMCs. The V gene is TRBV9, the J gene TRBJ2-7; TRBD1 matches 10 bases. CDR3 bases: TGTGCCAGCAGCGTTACCGGGACAGGGGACTACGAGCAGTACTTC. It translates to CASSVTGTGDYEQYF.